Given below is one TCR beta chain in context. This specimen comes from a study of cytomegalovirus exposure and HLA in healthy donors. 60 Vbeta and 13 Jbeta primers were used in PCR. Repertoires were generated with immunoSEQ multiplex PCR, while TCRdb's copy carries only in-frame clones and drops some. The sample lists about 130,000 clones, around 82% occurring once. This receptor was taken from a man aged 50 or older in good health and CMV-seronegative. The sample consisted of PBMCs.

The CDR3 loop is CASSIGGTSGRNTGELFF. The CDR3 nucleotides read TGTGCCAGTAGTATAGGTGGGACTAGCGGGAGGAACACCGGGGAGCTGTTTTTT. The genes are TRBV19 and TRBJ2-2; 14 nucleotides agree with TRBD2. The CDR3 consists of 18 residues. V shed 1 base, J shed 1 base, and the junction held 2 bases outside the gene matches. CDR1 LNHDA and CDR2 SQIVND come from the germline V gene (reference sequence).